The rows below give T cell receptor beta chains drawn from one sample of a study of patients and donors after allogeneic stem cell transplantation. TCRdb independently ran MiXCR on the RT-PCR reads; one entry per CDR3 protein. The sample lists approximately 57,000 distinct CDR3 sequences, about 14% occurring once. What was sequenced was blood, either unsorted or a sorted T cell fraction (not recorded which). These receptors originate from a human donor who was either an allogeneic HSCT recipient or a stem cell or donor lymphocyte infusion donor (not recorded which). It is not recorded whose cells these are; they may come from a transplant donor. Each CDR3 is given without its conserved first and last residue. Each record gives: V gene, CDR3 length, J gene, clone size, CDR3 protein. A clone size is listed for some rows: how often the clone was seen (once, few, many), or a class if it is expanded.

v_call: TRBV19; cdr3_length: 12; j_call: TRBJ2-1; clone_size: -; cdr3_aa: ASSIVQGAGEQF
v_call: TRBV5-1; cdr3_length: 15; j_call: TRBJ2-2; clone_size: few; cdr3_aa: ASSLPSGAELTGELF
v_call: TRBV5-1; cdr3_length: 13; j_call: TRBJ2-1; clone_size: -; cdr3_aa: ASSFGLADYNEQF
v_call: TRBV5-1; cdr3_length: 13; j_call: TRBJ2-5; clone_size: -; cdr3_aa: ASSLGTTGQETQY
v_call: TRBV19; cdr3_length: 11; j_call: TRBJ2-7; clone_size: -; cdr3_aa: ASSFSTGYEQY
v_call: TRBV12-3/TRBV12-4; cdr3_length: 15; j_call: TRBJ2-2; clone_size: few; cdr3_aa: ASSLAPAAANTGELF
v_call: TRBV12-3/TRBV12-4; cdr3_length: 15; j_call: TRBJ2-6; clone_size: once; cdr3_aa: ASSLPTGRSGANVLT
v_call: TRBV11-2; cdr3_length: 13; j_call: TRBJ2-3; clone_size: many; cdr3_aa: ASSPALAGEGTQY
v_call: TRBV7-8; cdr3_length: 15; j_call: TRBJ2-5; clone_size: few; cdr3_aa: ASSLRPGLAGEETQY
v_call: TRBV10-1; cdr3_length: 16; j_call: TRBJ2-3; clone_size: -; cdr3_aa: ATRTGTSGRARTDTQY
v_call: TRBV27; cdr3_length: 15; j_call: TRBJ1-5; clone_size: few; cdr3_aa: ASSEIAGRASGQPQH
v_call: TRBV11-3; cdr3_length: 11; j_call: TRBJ2-2; clone_size: -; cdr3_aa: ASSLAGRGKLF
v_call: TRBV2; cdr3_length: 10; j_call: TRBJ2-1; clone_size: few; cdr3_aa: ASSEPYNEQF
v_call: TRBV20-1; cdr3_length: 12; j_call: TRBJ2-3; clone_size: few; cdr3_aa: SADGGSSTDTQY
v_call: TRBV18; cdr3_length: 15; j_call: TRBJ1-1; clone_size: many; cdr3_aa: ASSLLPLRDSSTEAF